This T cell receptor beta chain was sequenced in a study of patients and donors after allogeneic stem cell transplantation. TCRdb reprocessed the RT-PCR reads with MiXCR, giving one entry per CDR3 protein. The table records about 110,000 distinct CDR3 sequences, 35% to 45% of them present only once. Trimming took 5 bases from V and 3 from J; bases not matched to a gene: 6. There are 15 residues in the CDR3. Germline CDR1 reads LGHDT; CDR2 reads YNNKEL (reference sequence). This clonotype was counted a few times. The TCR was taken from a human donor who was either an allogeneic HSCT recipient or a stem cell or donor lymphocyte infusion donor (not recorded which). It is not recorded whose cells these are; they may come from a transplant donor. The rearrangement joins TRBV3-1 to TRBJ1-1, with 10 positions matching TRBD1. The material sequenced was blood, either unsorted or a sorted T cell fraction (not recorded which). The chain's CDR3 is CASSLDRGLHTEAFF. Here the CDR3 DNA reads TGTGCCAGCAGCTTGGACAGGGGGTTGCACACTGAAGCTTTCTTT.